This TCR beta chain appears in the sequencing data of a study of regulatory T cells in long-lasting Graves disease. For the study at large: Graves' disease counted as persistent after over 5 years of antithyroid drugs with positive TSH receptor antibodies.

Points from the study as a whole: A reduction in accuracy may have resulted from the small sample size. There were preferences for TRBV28, TRBJ1-2 and TRBJ2-5 in persistent disease.

Regarding this clonotype: The antigen is undetermined.

The V gene's germline CDR1 is SGHTA and CDR2 FQGTGA. CDR3 size: 16 residues. Trimming removed 1 base at V and 0 bases at J, with 9 bases between. To make TCR beta libraries, researchers used iRepertoire HTBI primers and Arm-PCR of CDR3 regions. One entry per CDR3 protein results from TCRdb running MiXCR on the multiplex PCR reads. Of approximately 690,000 distinct CDR3 sequences listed, 25% to 35% were seen once; the top ten hold 42%. Time point in this sample: persistent/refractory GD, antithyroid drugs over 5 years with positive TRAb. Researchers made the TCR library from RNA that was extracted from PBMCs.

Source: peripheral blood mononuclear cells (PBMCs), taken when the disease was refractory, from a patient treated with antithyroid drugs. This sequence joins TRBV7-3 and TRBJ2-2; D uncertain. The source of this sequence is a female donor with Graves disease. DNA for the CDR3: TGTGCCAGCAGCTTAAGTTCGACGGCGAACACCGGGGAGCTGTTTTTT. As protein: CASSLSSTANTGELFF.